A selection of T cell receptor beta chains follows, all from one sample in a study of blood T cell repertoires in COVID-19. The protocol was immunoSEQ multiplex PCR, while the TCRdb copy is restricted to in-frame clones and leaves out a portion. The data show roughly 380,000 clones, about 88% seen once. Sequenced input: peripheral blood. The receptors were sampled from a middle-aged woman with COVID-19, enrolled during active disease. Both conserved end residues are part of each CDR3. Fields, in order: clone size, J gene, D gene, V gene, CDR3 DNA, CDR3 protein. The D gene is left open where the match is weak. Rows may omit the clone size; those that give it use once, few, many or a size class.

>many|TRBJ1-5|.|TRBV27
TGTGCCAGCAGTTCAAATTCGCAGGGGATTCATCAGCCCCAGCATTTT
CASSSNSQGIHQPQHF
>.|TRBJ1-6|.|TRBV19
TGTGCCAGTAGGGGCCTGGGCAGTAATTCACCCCTCCACTTT
CASRGLGSNSPLHF
>.|TRBJ2-6|.|TRBV10-2
TGCGCCAGCAGTGATAAGAGCTCTGGGGCCAACGTCCTGACTTTC
CASSDKSSGANVLTF
>.|TRBJ2-2|TRBD1|TRBV5-1
TGCGCCAGCAGCCCGCGGACAGGGAACACCGGGGAGCTGTTTTTT
CASSPRTGNTGELFF
>.|TRBJ2-1|TRBD1|TRBV19
TGTGCCAGTAGCGACACAGCCAGGACAGGGCCAAGCTCCTACAATGAGCAGTTCTTC
CASSDTARTGPSSYNEQFF
>.|TRBJ2-5|TRBD1|TRBV27
TGTGCCAGCAGTCCGCTCCAGGACAGGGACCAAGAGACCCAGTACTTC
CASSPLQDRDQETQYF
>.|TRBJ2-1|.|TRBV6-2/TRBV6-3
TGTGCCAGCAGTTCCATTATAATTCTCAGCTCCTACAATGAGCAGTTCTTC
CASSSIIILSSYNEQFF
>.|TRBJ1-2|.|TRBV30
TGTGCCTGGGGGGCCTTCTATGGCTACACCTTC
CAWGAFYGYTF
>.|TRBJ1-2|TRBD1|TRBV2
TGTGCCAGCAGTGAAAGTAGGGGGCTAGGGTATGGCTACACCTTC
CASSESRGLGYGYTF
>.|TRBJ2-1|TRBD2|TRBV6-2/TRBV6-3
TGTGCCAGCAGTTACTCTACTAGCGGGGGAGACAATGAGCAGTTCTTC
CASSYSTSGGDNEQFF
>.|TRBJ2-7|.|TRBV7-2
TGTGCCAGCAGCTTAGATAGGAGCTCCTACGAGCAGTACTTC
CASSLDRSSYEQYF
>few|TRBJ2-7|.|TRBV12-3/TRBV12-4
TGTGCCATCAGACTTCGGTACGCTGACGAGCAGTACTTC
CAIRLRYADEQYF
>.|TRBJ2-2|TRBD2|TRBV7-8
TGTGCCAGCAGCCTCTTTAGTACTAGCGGGAGGTGCACCGGGGAGCTGTTTTTT
CASSLFSTSGRCTGELFF
>.|TRBJ2-6|.|TRBV19
TGTGCCAGTAGCCTTGGGGGACATAGCTCTGGGGCCAACGTCCTGACTTTC
CASSLGGHSSGANVLTF
>.|TRBJ2-7|.|TRBV28
TGTGCCAGCAGGGCCGAGCCCGCGAGGACCTACGAGCAGTACTTC
CASRAEPARTYEQYF
>once|TRBJ2-2|TRBD2|TRBV7-3
TGTGCCAGCAGCAGGACTAGCGGGGGAGGCGACACCGGGGAGCTGTTTTTT
CASSRTSGGGDTGELFF
>.|TRBJ1-6|.|TRBV5-1
TGCGCCAGCAGCTTGGACGCAGGCAATCCATATAATTCACCCCTCCACTTT
CASSLDAGNPYNSPLHF
>.|TRBJ2-7|.|TRBV18
TGTGCCAGCTCACCACGGGACATCTACGAGCAGTACTTC
CASSPRDIYEQYF
>.|TRBJ1-1|TRBD1|TRBV5-1
TGCGCCAGCAGAATCCGACAGGGGAACACTGAAGCTTTCTTT
CASRIRQGNTEAFF
>.|TRBJ1-2|.|TRBV27
TGTGCCAGCAGTTTATTTAAGGACGGCCACGGAGGGGGCTACACCTTC
CASSLFKDGHGGGYTF
>.|TRBJ2-3|.|TRBV5-8
TGTGCCAGCAGCGAGCATAGCACAGATACGCAGTATTTT
CASSEHSTDTQYF
>.|TRBJ1-2|TRBD1|TRBV9
TGTGCCAGCAGCTCCGGACAGGGCTATAGGGACTACACCTTC
CASSSGQGYRDYTF
>.|TRBJ2-1|TRBD2|TRBV5-1
TGCGCCAGCAGGGGGACTAGCGGGAGAAATGGTGGGTCCTACAATGAGCAGTTCTTC
CASRGTSGRNGGSYNEQFF
>.|TRBJ2-5|TRBD2|TRBV7-7
TGTGCTAGCAGCTTAGGACTAGCTCAAGAGACCCAGTACTTC
CASSLGLAQETQYF
>.|TRBJ2-7|.|TRBV4-3
TGCGCCAGCAGCCAATCCGGCTACGAGCAGTACTTC
CASSQSGYEQYF
>.|TRBJ1-2|.|TRBV30
TGTGCCCAAGGGGGAGAGGGGGTTGGTGGCTACACCTTC
CAQGGEGVGGYTF
>.|TRBJ1-2|.|TRBV18
TGTGCCAGCTCACTGTCGGGACACAACTACACCTTC
CASSLSGHNYTF
>.|TRBJ1-5|TRBD1|TRBV15
TGTGCCACCAGCAGCGGACAGGGAACAAGCAATCAGCCCCAGCATTTT
CATSSGQGTSNQPQHF
>.|TRBJ1-2|.|TRBV28
TGTGCCAGCAGTGCACAGACCGCTAACTATGGCTACACCTTC
CASSAQTANYGYTF
>.|TRBJ2-7|TRBD1|TRBV19
TGTGCCAGTAGTGCTTCCCGGGACAGCTACGAGCAGTACTTC
CASSASRDSYEQYF